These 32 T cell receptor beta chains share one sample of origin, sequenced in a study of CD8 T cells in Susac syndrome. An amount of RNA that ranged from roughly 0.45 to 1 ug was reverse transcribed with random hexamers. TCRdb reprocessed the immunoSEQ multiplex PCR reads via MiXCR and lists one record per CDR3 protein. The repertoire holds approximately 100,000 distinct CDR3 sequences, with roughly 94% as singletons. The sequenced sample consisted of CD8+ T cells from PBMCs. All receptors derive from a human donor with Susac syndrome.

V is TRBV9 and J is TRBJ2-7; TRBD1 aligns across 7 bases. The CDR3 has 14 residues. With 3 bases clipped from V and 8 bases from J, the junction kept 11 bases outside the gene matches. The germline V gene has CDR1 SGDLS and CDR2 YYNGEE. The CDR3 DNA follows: TGTGCCAGCAGCGAGGGACAGACGACTGGGAAGCAGTACTTC. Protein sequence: CASSEGQTTGKQYF.

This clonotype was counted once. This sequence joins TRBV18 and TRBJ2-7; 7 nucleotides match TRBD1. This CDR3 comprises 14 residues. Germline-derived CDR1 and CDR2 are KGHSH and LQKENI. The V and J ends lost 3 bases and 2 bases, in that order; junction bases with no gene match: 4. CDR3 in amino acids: CASSPGDRPYEQYF. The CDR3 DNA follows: TGTGCCAGCTCACCGGGGGACAGACCCTACGAGCAGTACTTC.

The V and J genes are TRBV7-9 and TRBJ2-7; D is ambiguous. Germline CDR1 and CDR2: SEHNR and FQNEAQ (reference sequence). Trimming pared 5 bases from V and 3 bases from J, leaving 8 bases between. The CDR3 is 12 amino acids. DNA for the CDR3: TGTGCCAGCAGCGGCCCGGGCTACGAGCAGTACTTC. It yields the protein CASSGPGYEQYF. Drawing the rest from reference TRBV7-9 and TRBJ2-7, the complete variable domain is DTGVSQNPRHKITKRGQNVTFRCDPISEHNRLYWYRQTLGQGPEFLTYFQNEAQLEKSRLLSDRFSAERPKGSFSTLEIQRTEQGDSAMYLCASSGPGYEQYFGPGTRLTVT.

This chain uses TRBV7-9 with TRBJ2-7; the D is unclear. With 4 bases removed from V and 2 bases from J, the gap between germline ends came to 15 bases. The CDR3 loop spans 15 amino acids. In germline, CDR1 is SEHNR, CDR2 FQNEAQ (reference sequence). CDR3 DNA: TGTGCCAGCAGCTCCCCGCCTTTAGGTGCCTACGAGCAGTACTTC. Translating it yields CASSSPPLGAYEQYF.

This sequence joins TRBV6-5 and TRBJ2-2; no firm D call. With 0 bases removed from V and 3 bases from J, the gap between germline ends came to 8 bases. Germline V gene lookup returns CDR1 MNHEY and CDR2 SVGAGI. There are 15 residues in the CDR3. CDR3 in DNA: TGTGCCAGCAGTTACTCTACTCGGTACACCGGGGAGCTGTTTTTT. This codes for CASSYSTRYTGELFF.

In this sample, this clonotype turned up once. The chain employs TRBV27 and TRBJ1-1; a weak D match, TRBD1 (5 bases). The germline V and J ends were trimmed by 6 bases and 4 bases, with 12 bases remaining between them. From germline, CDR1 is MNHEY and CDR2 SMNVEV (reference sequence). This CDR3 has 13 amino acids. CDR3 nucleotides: TGTGCCAGCAGACTCCAAGGGGCCACTGAAGCTTTCTTT. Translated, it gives CASRLQGATEAFF.

CDR3 protein: CASSVAGRAGETQYF. DNA of the CDR3: TGTGCCAGCAGCGTAGCGGGGCGGGCTGGGGAGACCCAGTACTTC. This sequence joins TRBV9 and TRBJ2-5, with D perhaps TRBD1 or TRBD2 (5 bases each). The CDR3 is 15 residues long. The germline V gene has CDR1 SGDLS and CDR2 YYNGEE. V gave up 0 bases and J gave up 5 bases, with 14 bases separating them.

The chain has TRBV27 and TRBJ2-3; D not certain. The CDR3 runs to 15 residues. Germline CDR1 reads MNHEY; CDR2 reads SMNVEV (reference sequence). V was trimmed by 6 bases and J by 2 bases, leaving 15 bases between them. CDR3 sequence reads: CASSPTSLVTDTQYF. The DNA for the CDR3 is TGTGCCAGCAGCCCCACCTCCCTGGTCACAGATACGCAGTATTTT.

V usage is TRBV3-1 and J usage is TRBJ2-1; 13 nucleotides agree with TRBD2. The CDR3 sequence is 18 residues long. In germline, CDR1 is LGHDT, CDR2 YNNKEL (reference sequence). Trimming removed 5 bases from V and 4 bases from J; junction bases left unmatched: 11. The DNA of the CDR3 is TGTGCCAGCAGCAGCGGGACTAGCGGGGAAGCCGAATACAATGAGCAGTTCTTC. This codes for CASSSGTSGEAEYNEQFF.

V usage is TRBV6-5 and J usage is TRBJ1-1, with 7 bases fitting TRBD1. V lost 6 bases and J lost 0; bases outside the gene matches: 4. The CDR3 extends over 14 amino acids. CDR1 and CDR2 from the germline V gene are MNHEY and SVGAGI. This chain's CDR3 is CASSVTGLNTEAFF. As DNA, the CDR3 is TGTGCCAGCAGCGTGACAGGGCTGAACACTGAAGCTTTCTTT.

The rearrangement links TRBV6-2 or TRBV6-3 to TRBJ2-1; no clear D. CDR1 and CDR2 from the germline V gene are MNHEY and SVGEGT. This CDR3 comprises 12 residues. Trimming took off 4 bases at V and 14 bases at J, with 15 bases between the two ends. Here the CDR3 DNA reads TGTGCCAGCAGTTCCCCCCCCCACGAAGAGTTCTTC. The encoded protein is CASSSPPHEEFF.

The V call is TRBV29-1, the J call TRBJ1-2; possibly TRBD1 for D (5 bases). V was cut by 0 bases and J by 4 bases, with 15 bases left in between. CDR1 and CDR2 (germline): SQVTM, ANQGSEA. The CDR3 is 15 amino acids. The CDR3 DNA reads TGCAGCGTTGAAGAGGAAGGGGCGCGGGCCTATGGCTACACCTTC. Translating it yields CSVEEEGARAYGYTF. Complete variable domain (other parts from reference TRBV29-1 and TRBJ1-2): SAVISQKPSRDICQRGTSLTIQCQVDSQVTMMFWYRQQPGQSLTLIATANQGSEATYESGFVIDKFPISRPNLTFSTLTVSNMSPEDSSIYLCSVEEEGARAYGYTFGSGTRLTVV.

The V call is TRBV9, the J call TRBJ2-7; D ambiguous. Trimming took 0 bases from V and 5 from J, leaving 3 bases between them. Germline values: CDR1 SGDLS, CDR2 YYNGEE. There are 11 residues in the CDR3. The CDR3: CASSVADEQYF. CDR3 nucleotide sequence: TGTGCCAGCAGCGTAGCGGACGAGCAGTACTTC. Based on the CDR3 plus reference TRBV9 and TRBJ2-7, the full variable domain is DSGVTQTPKHLITATGQRVTLRCSPRSGDLSVYWYQQSLDQGLQFLIQYYNGEERAKGNILERFSAQQFPDLHSELNLSSLELGDSALYFCASSVADEQYFGPGTRLTVT.

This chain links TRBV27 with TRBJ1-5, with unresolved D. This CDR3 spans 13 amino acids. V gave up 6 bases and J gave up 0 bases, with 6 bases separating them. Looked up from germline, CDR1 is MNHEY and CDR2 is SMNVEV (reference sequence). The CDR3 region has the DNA TGTGCCAGCAGACAATATAGCAATCAGCCCCAGCATTTT. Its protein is CASRQYSNQPQHF.

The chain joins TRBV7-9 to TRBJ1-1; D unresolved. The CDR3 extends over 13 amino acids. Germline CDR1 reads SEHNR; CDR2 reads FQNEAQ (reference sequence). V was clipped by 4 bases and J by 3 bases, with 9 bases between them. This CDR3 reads CASSSDVDTEAFF. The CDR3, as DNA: TGTGCCAGCAGCTCCGATGTAGACACTGAAGCTTTCTTT.

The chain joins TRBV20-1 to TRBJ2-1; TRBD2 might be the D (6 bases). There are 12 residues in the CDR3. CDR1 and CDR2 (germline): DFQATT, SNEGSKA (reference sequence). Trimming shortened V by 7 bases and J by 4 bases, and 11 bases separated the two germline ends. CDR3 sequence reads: CSGGTSYNEQFF. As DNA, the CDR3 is TGCAGTGGGGGGACTTCTTACAATGAGCAGTTCTTC.

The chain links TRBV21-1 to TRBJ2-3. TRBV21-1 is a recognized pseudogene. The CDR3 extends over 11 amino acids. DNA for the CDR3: TGTGCCAGCAGCCCGTCAGATACGCAGTATTTT. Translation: CASSPSDTQYF.

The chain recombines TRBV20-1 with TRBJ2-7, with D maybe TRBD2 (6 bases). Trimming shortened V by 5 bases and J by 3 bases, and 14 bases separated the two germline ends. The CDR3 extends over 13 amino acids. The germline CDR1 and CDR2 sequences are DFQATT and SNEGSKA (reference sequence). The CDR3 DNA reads TGCAGTGCTGCGAGATGGGGGGACTACGAGCAGTACTTC. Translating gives CSAARWGDYEQYF.

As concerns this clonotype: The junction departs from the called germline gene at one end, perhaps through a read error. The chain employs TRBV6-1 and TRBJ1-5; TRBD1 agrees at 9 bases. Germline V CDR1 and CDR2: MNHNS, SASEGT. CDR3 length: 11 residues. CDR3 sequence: CASSGTGDRLF. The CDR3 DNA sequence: TGTGCCAGCAGTGGGACAGGGGATCGCCTCTTT.

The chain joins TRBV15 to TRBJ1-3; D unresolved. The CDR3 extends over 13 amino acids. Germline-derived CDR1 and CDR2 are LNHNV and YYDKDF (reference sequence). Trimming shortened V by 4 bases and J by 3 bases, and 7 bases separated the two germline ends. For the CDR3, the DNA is TGTGCCACCAGCACCCGCGGTGGAAACACCATATATTTT. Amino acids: CATSTRGGNTIYF.

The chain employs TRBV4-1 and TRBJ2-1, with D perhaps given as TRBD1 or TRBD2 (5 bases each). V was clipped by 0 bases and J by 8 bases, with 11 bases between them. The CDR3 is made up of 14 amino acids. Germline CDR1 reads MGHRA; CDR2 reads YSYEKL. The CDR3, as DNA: TGCGCCAGCAGCCAAGATCCCGGGGACGATGAGCAGTTCTTC. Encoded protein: CASSQDPGDDEQFF.

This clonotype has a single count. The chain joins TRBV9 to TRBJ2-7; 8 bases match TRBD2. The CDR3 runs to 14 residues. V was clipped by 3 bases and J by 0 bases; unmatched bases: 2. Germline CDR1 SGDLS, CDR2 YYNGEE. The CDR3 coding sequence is TGTGCCAGCAGCGCGGGGGGGCCCTCCTACGAGCAGTACTTC. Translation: CASSAGGPSYEQYF.

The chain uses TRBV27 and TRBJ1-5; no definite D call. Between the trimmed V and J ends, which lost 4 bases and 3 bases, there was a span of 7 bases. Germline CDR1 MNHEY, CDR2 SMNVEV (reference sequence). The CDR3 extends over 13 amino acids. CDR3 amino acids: CASSSTPNQPQHF. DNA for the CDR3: TGTGCCAGCAGTTCCACCCCCAATCAGCCCCAGCATTTT.

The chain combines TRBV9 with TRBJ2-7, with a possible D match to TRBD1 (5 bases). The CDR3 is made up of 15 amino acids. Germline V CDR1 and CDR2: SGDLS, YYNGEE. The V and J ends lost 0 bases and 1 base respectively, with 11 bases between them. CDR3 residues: CASSVDPDTSYEQYF. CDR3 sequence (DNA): TGTGCCAGCAGCGTAGATCCGGACACATCCTACGAGCAGTACTTC.

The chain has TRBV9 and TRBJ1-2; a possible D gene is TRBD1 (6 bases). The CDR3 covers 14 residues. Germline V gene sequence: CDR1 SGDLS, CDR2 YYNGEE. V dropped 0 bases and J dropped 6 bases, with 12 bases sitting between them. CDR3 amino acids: CASSVGGGDHGYTF. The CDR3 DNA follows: TGTGCCAGCAGCGTAGGTGGGGGCGACCATGGCTACACCTTC.

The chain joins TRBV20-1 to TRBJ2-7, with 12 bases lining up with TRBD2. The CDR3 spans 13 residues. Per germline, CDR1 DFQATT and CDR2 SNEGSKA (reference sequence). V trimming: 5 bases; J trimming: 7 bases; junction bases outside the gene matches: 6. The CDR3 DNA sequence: TGCAGTGCTCAGACTAGCGGGGGTGAAGAGCAGTACTTC. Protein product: CSAQTSGGEEQYF.

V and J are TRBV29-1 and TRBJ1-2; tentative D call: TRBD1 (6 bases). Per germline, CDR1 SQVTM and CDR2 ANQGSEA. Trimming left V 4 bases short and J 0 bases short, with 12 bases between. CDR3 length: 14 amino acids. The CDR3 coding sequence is TGCAGCGTTGGTTCGGGGGCCTCTAACTATGGCTACACCTTC. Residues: CSVGSGASNYGYTF.

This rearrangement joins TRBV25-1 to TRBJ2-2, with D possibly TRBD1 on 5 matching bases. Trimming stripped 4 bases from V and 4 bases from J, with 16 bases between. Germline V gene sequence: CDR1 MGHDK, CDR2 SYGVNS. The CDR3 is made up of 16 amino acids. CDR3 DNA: TGTGCCAGCAGTGGGTATGGCAGGGTGAGCACCGGGGAGCTGTTTTTT. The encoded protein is CASSGYGRVSTGELFF.

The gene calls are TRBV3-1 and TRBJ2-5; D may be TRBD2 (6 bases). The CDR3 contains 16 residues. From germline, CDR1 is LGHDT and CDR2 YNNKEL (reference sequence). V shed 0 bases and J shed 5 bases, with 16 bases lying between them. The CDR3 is CASSQEIYGGAETQYF. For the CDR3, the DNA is TGTGCCAGCAGCCAAGAAATATACGGGGGAGCGGAGACCCAGTACTTC.

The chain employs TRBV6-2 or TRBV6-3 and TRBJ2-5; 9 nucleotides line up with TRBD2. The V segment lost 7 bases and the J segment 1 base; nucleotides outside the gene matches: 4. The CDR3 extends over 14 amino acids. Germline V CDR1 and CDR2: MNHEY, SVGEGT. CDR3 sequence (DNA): TGTGCCAGCAAAAAGCGGGGGGCCCAAGAGACCCAGTACTTC. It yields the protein CASKKRGAQETQYF.

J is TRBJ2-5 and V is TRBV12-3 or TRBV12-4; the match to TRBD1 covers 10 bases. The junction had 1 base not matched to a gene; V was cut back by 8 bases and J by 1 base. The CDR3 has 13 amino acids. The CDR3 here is CASGDRGQETQYF. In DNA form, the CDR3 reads TGTGCCAGCGGGGACAGGGGCCAAGAGACCCAGTACTTC.

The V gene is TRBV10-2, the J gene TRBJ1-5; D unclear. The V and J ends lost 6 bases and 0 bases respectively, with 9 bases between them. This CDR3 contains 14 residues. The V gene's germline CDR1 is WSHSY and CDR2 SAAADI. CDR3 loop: CASRAVDSNQPQHF. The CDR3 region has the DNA TGCGCCAGCAGGGCAGTCGATAGCAATCAGCCCCAGCATTTT.